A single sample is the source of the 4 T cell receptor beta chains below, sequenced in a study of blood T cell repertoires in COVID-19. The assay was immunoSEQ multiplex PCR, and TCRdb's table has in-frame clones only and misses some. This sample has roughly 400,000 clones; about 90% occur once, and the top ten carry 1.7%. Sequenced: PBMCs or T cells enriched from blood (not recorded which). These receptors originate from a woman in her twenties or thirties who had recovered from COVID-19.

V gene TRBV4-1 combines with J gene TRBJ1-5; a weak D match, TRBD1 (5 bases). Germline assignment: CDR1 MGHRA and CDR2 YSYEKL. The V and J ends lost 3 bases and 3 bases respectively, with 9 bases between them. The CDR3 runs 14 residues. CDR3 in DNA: TGCGCCAGCAGCCAGGGGCCAATCAATCAGCCCCAGCATTTT. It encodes CASSQGPINQPQHF.

CDR3 sequence: CASSGIRDTTPYEQYF. CDR3 bases: TGTGCCAGCAGCGGAATTCGGGACACCACCCCCTACGAGCAGTACTTC. This chain connects TRBV11-3 to TRBJ2-7; D is perhaps TRBD1 (6 bases). Germline V lookup: CDR1 SGHNT, CDR2 YENEEA. V was pared by 5 bases and J by 2 bases, with 19 bases between. The CDR3 has 16 residues.

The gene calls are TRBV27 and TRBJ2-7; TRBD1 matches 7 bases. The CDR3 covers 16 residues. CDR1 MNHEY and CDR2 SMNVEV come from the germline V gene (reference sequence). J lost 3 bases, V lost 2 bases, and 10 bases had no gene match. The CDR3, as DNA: TGTGCCAGCAGTTTACTTCTAGGGGGACAGATCTACGAGCAGTACTTC. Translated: CASSLLLGGQIYEQYF.

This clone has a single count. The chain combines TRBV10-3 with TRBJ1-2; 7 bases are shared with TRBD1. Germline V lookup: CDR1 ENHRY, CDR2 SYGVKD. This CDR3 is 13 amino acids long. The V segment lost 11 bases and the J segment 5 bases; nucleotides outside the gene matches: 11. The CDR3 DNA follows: TGTGCCGCATTGGACAGGAGTAGTTATGGCTACACCTTC. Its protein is CAALDRSSYGYTF.